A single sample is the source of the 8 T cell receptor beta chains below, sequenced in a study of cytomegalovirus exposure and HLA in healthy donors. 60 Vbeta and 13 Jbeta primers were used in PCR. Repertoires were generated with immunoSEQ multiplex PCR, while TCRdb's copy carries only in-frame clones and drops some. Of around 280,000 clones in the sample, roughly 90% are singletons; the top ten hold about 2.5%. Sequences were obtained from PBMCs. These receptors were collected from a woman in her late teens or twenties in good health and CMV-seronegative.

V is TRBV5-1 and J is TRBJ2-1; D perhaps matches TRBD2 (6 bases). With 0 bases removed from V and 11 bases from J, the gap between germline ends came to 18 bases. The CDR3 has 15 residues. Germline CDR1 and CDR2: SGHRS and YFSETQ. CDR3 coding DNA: TGCGCCAGCAGCTTGGGGGTGGGACTTTTGGATAAGCAGTTCTTC. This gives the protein CASSLGVGLLDKQFF.

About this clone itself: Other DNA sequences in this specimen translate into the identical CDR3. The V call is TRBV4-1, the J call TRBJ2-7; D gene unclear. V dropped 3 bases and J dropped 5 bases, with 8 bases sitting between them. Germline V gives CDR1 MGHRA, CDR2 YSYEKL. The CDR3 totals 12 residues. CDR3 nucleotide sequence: TGCGCCAGCAGCCAGGTGGCCCACGAGCAGTACTTC. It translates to CASSQVAHEQYF.

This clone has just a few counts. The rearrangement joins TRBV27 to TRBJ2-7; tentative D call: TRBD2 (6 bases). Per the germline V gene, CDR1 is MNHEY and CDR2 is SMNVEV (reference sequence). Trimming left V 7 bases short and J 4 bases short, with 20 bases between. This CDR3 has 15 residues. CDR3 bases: TGTGCCAGCAAGACGGGGAGGTCGCGGGATTACGAGCAGTACTTC. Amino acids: CASKTGRSRDYEQYF.

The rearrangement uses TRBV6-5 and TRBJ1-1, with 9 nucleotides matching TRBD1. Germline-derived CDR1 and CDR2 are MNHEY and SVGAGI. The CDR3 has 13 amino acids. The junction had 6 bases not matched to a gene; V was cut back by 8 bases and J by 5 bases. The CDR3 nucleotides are TGTGCCAGCTCAGGGACAGGGTGGACTGAAGCTTTCTTT. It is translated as CASSGTGWTEAFF.

CDR3 nucleotide sequence: TGTGCCAGCAGTTTAATACAGGGAGAGACCCAGTACTTC. Translated: CASSLIQGETQYF. The chain is built from TRBV27 and TRBJ2-5; TRBD1 might be the D (6 bases). The CDR3 is made up of 13 amino acids. CDR1 and CDR2 (germline): MNHEY, SMNVEV (reference sequence). V was trimmed by 2 bases and J by 4 bases, leaving 8 bases between them.

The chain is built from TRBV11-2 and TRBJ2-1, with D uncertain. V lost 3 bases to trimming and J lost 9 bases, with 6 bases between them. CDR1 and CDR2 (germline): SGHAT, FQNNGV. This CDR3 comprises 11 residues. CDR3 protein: CASSFIVEQFF. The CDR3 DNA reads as TGTGCCAGCAGCTTTATAGTTGAGCAGTTCTTC.

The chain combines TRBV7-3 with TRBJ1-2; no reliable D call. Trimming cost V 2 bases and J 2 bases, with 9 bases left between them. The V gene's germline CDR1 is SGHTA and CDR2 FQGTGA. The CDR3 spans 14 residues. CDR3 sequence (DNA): TGTGCCAGCAGCTTAGAGGCGAAAAACTATGGCTACACCTTC. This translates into CASSLEAKNYGYTF.

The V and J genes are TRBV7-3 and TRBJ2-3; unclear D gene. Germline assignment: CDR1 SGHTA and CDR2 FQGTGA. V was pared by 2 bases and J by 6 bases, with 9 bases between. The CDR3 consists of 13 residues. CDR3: CASSLARMDTQYF. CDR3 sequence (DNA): TGTGCCAGCAGCTTAGCTAGGATGGATACGCAGTATTTT.